These 21 T cell receptor beta chains came from one sample sequenced in a study of blood T cell repertoires in COVID-19. This table comes from immunoSEQ multiplex PCR, and its TCRdb copy is limited to in-frame clones, with some not included. The sample consists of 130,000 to 150,000 clones, 75% to 85% of them appearing once. The specimen sequenced was peripheral blood. The receptors shown here come from a man in his 60s with active or convalescent COVID-19.

The gene calls are TRBV10-2 and TRBJ2-5; TRBD2 matches at 9 bases. The CDR3 covers 16 residues. Per the germline V gene, CDR1 is WSHSY and CDR2 is SAAADI. V lost 0 bases to trimming and J lost 5 bases; unmatched junction nucleotides: 7. CDR3 in DNA: TGCGCCAGCAGTGAGTCTGGGACTAGCTATCGTGAGACCCAGTACTTC. Amino acids: CASSESGTSYRETQYF.

The chain has TRBV19 and TRBJ2-3, with TRBD2 identical over 12 bases. Germline V gene sequence: CDR1 LNHDA, CDR2 SQIVND (reference sequence). J gave up 2 bases and V 5 bases, and 5 bases lay outside the gene matches. The CDR3 length is 16 residues. CDR3 amino acids: CASSDLAGGTTDTQYF. CDR3 DNA: TGTGCCAGTAGTGATCTAGCGGGAGGGACCACAGATACGCAGTATTTT.

The chain uses TRBV28 and TRBJ2-7, with TRBD1 as a possible D gene (6 bases). This CDR3 is built from 16 residues. Trimming left V 5 bases short and J 0 bases short, with 17 bases between. CDR1 MDHEN and CDR2 SYDVKM come from the germline V gene. CDR3 DNA: TGTGCCAGCAGTCCTTCCGGACAGAGAAGCTCCTACGAGCAGTACTTC. Its translation: CASSPSGQRSSYEQYF.

This clone was seen just once. The genes are TRBV29-1 and TRBJ2-7; no definite D call. Trimming took off 4 bases at V and 5 bases at J, with 21 bases between the two ends. The CDR3 has 15 residues. Germline values: CDR1 SQVTM, CDR2 ANQGSEA. CDR3 in DNA: TGCAGCGTTGTGCCCTCGACAATATCCACCCACGAGCAGTACTTC. Protein: CSVVPSTISTHEQYF.

This rearrangement joins TRBV27 to TRBJ2-7; 9 bases are a match to TRBD1. With 5 bases clipped from V and 3 bases from J, the junction kept 5 bases outside the gene matches. The CDR3 runs 14 residues. CDR1 is MNHEY, CDR2 SMNVEV, per germline (reference sequence). This chain's CDR3 is CASSTGTGIYEQYF. The CDR3 DNA sequence: TGTGCCAGCAGTACCGGGACAGGGATCTACGAGCAGTACTTC.

The rearrangement uses TRBV4-1 and TRBJ2-7; maybe TRBD2 (6 bases). With 1 base removed from V and 6 bases from J, the gap between germline ends came to 13 bases. The germline gives CDR1 MGHRA, CDR2 YSYEKL. This CDR3 comprises 14 residues. CDR3 DNA sequence: TGCGCCAGCAGCCAAGTGTCAACTAGCCCCGAGCAGTACTTC. As protein: CASSQVSTSPEQYF.

V usage is TRBV27 and J usage is TRBJ2-7; 7 nucleotides agree with TRBD2. The CDR3 loop spans 15 amino acids. Looked up from germline, CDR1 is MNHEY and CDR2 is SMNVEV (reference sequence). V was clipped by 6 bases and J by 7 bases; unmatched bases: 15. CDR3 sequence: CASRAGRGGRREQYF. The CDR3 nucleotides read TGTGCCAGCAGAGCGGGGAGGGGTGGGCGACGAGAGCAGTACTTC.

This clone was seen more than once but under ten times. This rearrangement joins TRBV19 to TRBJ1-1; TRBD1 might be the D (5 bases). Germline CDR1 LNHDA, CDR2 SQIVND (reference sequence). The CDR3 spans 14 residues. The ends were cut back, 2 bases at V and 0 bases at J, with 7 bases in the middle. Here the CDR3 reads CASSISTVNTEAFF. The CDR3 DNA reads TGTGCCAGTAGTATATCGACAGTGAACACTGAAGCTTTCTTT. The full variable domain, rest sourced from reference TRBV19 and TRBJ1-1, is DGGITQSPKYLFRKEGQNVTLSCEQNLNHDAMYWYRQDPGQGLRLIYYSQIVNDFQKGDIAEGYSVSREKKESFPLTVTSAQKNPTAFYLCASSISTVNTEAFFGQGTRLTVV.

This clone was picked up one time. V and J are TRBV24-1 and TRBJ2-2; the match to TRBD1 covers 12 bases. This CDR3 comprises 20 residues. The ends lost 6 bases at V and 0 bases at J; junction bases unmatched: 13. Germline CDR1 is KGHDR and CDR2 is SFDVKD. The CDR3, as DNA: TGTGCCACCAGTTTAGGGGGACAGGGGGCTGGGATCGCGAACACCGGGGAGCTGTTTTTT. This translates into CATSLGGQGAGIANTGELFF.

V and J are TRBV11-1 and TRBJ2-7; D is unresolved. The length of the CDR3 is 15 residues. Germline lookup yields CDR1 SGHAT and CDR2 FQDESV (reference sequence). V was trimmed by 1 base and J by 4 bases, leaving 14 bases between them. CDR3 in DNA: TGTGCCAGCAGCTTAGTTCCGAGCCGCTTATACGAGCAGTACTTC. Its protein product is CASSLVPSRLYEQYF.

The CDR3 spells CASSESQDSPLHF. The CDR3 region has the DNA TGTGCCAGCAGTGAATCTCAGGATTCACCCCTCCACTTT. V and J are TRBV25-1 and TRBJ1-6; D unclear. The CDR3 has 13 residues. The germline V gene has CDR1 MGHDK and CDR2 SYGVNS. The V end lost 1 base, the J end lost 8 bases, and 6 bases lay between the germline ends.

The chain couples TRBV5-1 to TRBJ2-1; 7 bases are shared with TRBD1. This CDR3 is built from 15 residues. V dropped 2 bases and J dropped 4; count of bases not matched to a gene: 6. The germline V gene encodes CDR1 SGHRS and CDR2 YFSETQ. In nucleotides, the CDR3 is TGCGCCAGCAGCTTCCGGACAGGAAGGTACAATGAGCAGTTCTTC. Amino acid sequence: CASSFRTGRYNEQFF.

A few counts support this clone. This chain links TRBV5-1 with TRBJ2-7; 10 nucleotides align to TRBD1. This CDR3 spans 14 amino acids. V shed 2 bases, J shed 7 bases, and the junction held 6 bases outside the gene matches. CDR1 and CDR2 (germline): SGHRS, YFSETQ. CDR3 protein: CASSFDRGQREQYF. CDR3 DNA: TGCGCCAGCAGCTTCGACAGGGGGCAAAGGGAGCAGTACTTC. The full variable domain, in which reference TRBV5-1 and TRBJ2-7 provide the parts outside the CDR3, is KAGVTQTPRYLIKTRGQQVTLSCSPISGHRSVSWYQQTPGQGLQFLFEYFSETQRNKGNFPGRFSGRQFSNSRSEMNVSTLELGDSALYLCASSFDRGQREQYFGPGTRLTVT.

This chain joins TRBV7-3 and TRBJ2-5; tentatively, D is TRBD1 (5 bases). CDR1 is SGHTA and CDR2 is FQGTGA in the germline V gene. The CDR3 consists of 14 residues. Trimming pared 2 bases from V and 3 bases from J, leaving 10 bases between. CDR3 residues: CASSLAGWEETQYF. The CDR3 coding sequence is TGTGCCAGCAGCTTAGCAGGGTGGGAAGAGACCCAGTACTTC.

This chain connects TRBV29-1 to TRBJ2-5; TRBD2 aligns across 12 bases. J lost 3 bases, V lost 7 bases, and 3 bases had no gene match. Per germline, CDR1 SQVTM and CDR2 ANQGSEA. There are 13 residues in the CDR3. CDR3 in DNA: TGCAGCGCCCGGACTAGCGGGGAAGAGACCCAGTACTTC. This translates into CSARTSGEETQYF. The whole variable domain, filled in from reference TRBV29-1 and TRBJ2-5, reads SAVISQKPSRDICQRGTSLTIQCQVDSQVTMMFWYRQQPGQSLTLIATANQGSEATYESGFVIDKFPISRPNLTFSTLTVSNMSPEDSSIYLCSARTSGEETQYFGPGTRLLVL.

The V call is TRBV6-5, the J call TRBJ1-2, with TRBD1 identical over 7 bases. The CDR3 runs to 13 residues. V was clipped by 5 bases and J by 1 base; unmatched bases: 1. Germline V gene data show CDR1 as MNHEY and CDR2 as SVGAGI. The CDR3 DNA reads TGTGCCAGCAGTAACAGGGGTAACTATGGCTACACCTTC. Translated, it gives CASSNRGNYGYTF.

The chain couples TRBV7-2 to TRBJ2-1; tentatively, D is TRBD1 (5 bases). Trimming cost V 5 bases and J 0 bases, with 11 bases left between them. Germline V gene data show CDR1 as SGHTA and CDR2 as FQGNSA. The CDR3 extends over 15 amino acids. CDR3 nucleotide sequence: TGTGCCAGCAGCCGGACATTCGACTCCTACAATGAGCAGTTCTTC. This sequence encodes CASSRTFDSYNEQFF.

V and J are TRBV19 and TRBJ2-7; D not certain. Germline CDR1 reads LNHDA; CDR2 reads SQIVND (reference sequence). Trimming removed 4 bases from V and 6 bases from J, with 13 bases in between. This CDR3 has 13 residues. CDR3 sequence (DNA): TGTGCCAGTAGTAGACGTATATCGGGCGAGCAGTACTTC. Protein sequence: CASSRRISGEQYF.

The CDR3 nucleotides read TGTGCCAGCAGCCGTACCGGACTAGCGGGAGACACAGATACGCAGTATTTT. Translated: CASSRTGLAGDTDTQYF. The chain uses TRBV7-3 and TRBJ2-3; 13 bases fit TRBD2. CDR3 length equals 17 residues. V shed 5 bases and J 2 bases; nucleotides not matched to a gene: 7. Germline V gene data show CDR1 as SGHTA and CDR2 as FQGTGA.

The chain uses TRBV7-2 and TRBJ2-3; 12 positions match TRBD1. The germline V gene encodes CDR1 SGHTA and CDR2 FQGNSA. The CDR3 length is 16 residues. Trimming at V came to 4 bases and at J to 6 bases, leaving 8 bases not matched to a gene. CDR3 sequence reads: CASSSSWDRGRDTQYF. CDR3 bases: TGTGCCAGCAGCTCCTCATGGGACAGGGGGCGGGATACGCAGTATTTT.

V gene TRBV15 combines with J gene TRBJ1-2, with 9 nucleotides matching TRBD1. CDR3 length equals 14 residues. The V and J ends lost 4 bases and 4 bases, in that order; junction bases with no gene match: 4. Germline lookup yields CDR1 LNHNV and CDR2 YYDKDF (reference sequence). CDR3 in DNA: TGTGCCACCAGCATTACAGGGGGCGGCTATGGCTACACCTTC. It specifies CATSITGGGYGYTF. Complete variable domain (other parts from reference TRBV15 and TRBJ1-2): DAMVIQNPRYQVTQFGKPVTLSCSQTLNHNVMYWYQQKSSQAPKLLFHYYDKDFNNEADTPDNFQSRRPNTSFCFLDIRSPGLGDTAMYLCATSITGGGYGYTFGSGTRLTVV.